One and the same sample provided the 18 T cell receptor beta chains below, sequenced in a study of blood T cell repertoires in COVID-19. Measured with immunoSEQ multiplex PCR; TCRdb has only the in-frame clones, and not every one. The sample holds approximately 350,000 clones, about 83% seen once. The material sequenced was peripheral blood. Receptor source: a man between 25 and 39 years old with active or convalescent COVID-19.

The chain is built from TRBV6-6 and TRBJ2-6; possible D gene TRBD2, 5 bases. Looked up from germline, CDR1 is MNHNY and CDR2 is SVGAGI (reference sequence). The CDR3 consists of 13 residues. V lost 11 bases and J 4 bases, leaving 12 bases between the germline ends. The CDR3 reads CAGQTRGANVLTF. CDR3 nucleotide sequence: TGTGCCGGCCAAACTAGGGGGGCCAACGTCCTGACTTTC.

The chain carries TRBV12-5 and TRBJ1-4; perhaps TRBD1 as D (5 bases). With 7 bases removed from V and 5 bases from J, the gap between germline ends came to 14 bases. This CDR3 region has 14 residues. CDR1 and CDR2 from the germline V gene are LGHNT and FRNRAP. The CDR3 DNA follows: TGTGCTAGTGTCCCGGGGGGTGCCAATGAAAAACTGTTTTTT. Amino acids: CASVPGGANEKLFF.

This chain uses TRBV6-7 with TRBJ2-6; 8 nucleotides agree with TRBD1. TRBV6-7 is known as an ORF, though its function is uncertain. The V gene end was trimmed by 2 bases and the J gene end by 0 bases; junction bases not matched to a gene: 9. This CDR3 has 19 amino acids. The CDR3 loop reads CASSYRRDRCSSGANVLTF. DNA of the CDR3: TGTGCCAGCAGTTACCGTAGGGACAGGTGTTCCTCTGGGGCCAACGTCCTGACTTTC.

The V gene is TRBV19, the J gene TRBJ2-2, with D maybe TRBD1 (5 bases). The V gene's germline CDR1 is LNHDA and CDR2 SQIVND (reference sequence). V lost 6 bases to trimming and J lost 4 bases, with 18 bases between them. The CDR3 has 16 residues. CDR3 DNA: TGTGCCAGTAGCCACGATCGTCAGGGCGCCACCGGGGAGCTGTTTTTT. Translating gives CASSHDRQGATGELFF.

This chain connects TRBV5-1 to TRBJ1-1; TRBD1 aligns across 8 bases. The germline V gene encodes CDR1 SGHRS and CDR2 YFSETQ. Losses at the gene ends were 4 bases for V and 5 bases for J; bases not matched to a gene: 4. The CDR3 totals 13 residues. CDR3: CASSIDRGTEAFF. The CDR3 DNA is TGCGCCAGCAGCATAGACAGGGGAACTGAAGCTTTCTTT. The whole variable domain, remainder taken from reference TRBV5-1 and TRBJ1-1, is KAGVTQTPRYLIKTRGQQVTLSCSPISGHRSVSWYQQTPGQGLQFLFEYFSETQRNKGNFPGRFSGRQFSNSRSEMNVSTLELGDSALYLCASSIDRGTEAFFGQGTRLTVV.

V gene TRBV4-2 combines with J gene TRBJ2-3; D remains unclear. The V and J ends lost 0 bases and 0 bases respectively, with 7 bases between them. This CDR3 spans 15 amino acids. Per the germline V gene, CDR1 is LGHNA and CDR2 is YNFKEQ. In DNA form, the CDR3 reads TGTGCCAGCAGCCAAGAAGCGTCCAGCACAGATACGCAGTATTTT. Translating gives CASSQEASSTDTQYF.

This clone was found a few times. The V gene is TRBV5-1, the J gene TRBJ2-5, with TRBD2 matching 7 bases. Germline V gene sequence: CDR1 SGHRS, CDR2 YFSETQ. There are 14 residues in the CDR3. J gave up 9 bases and V 3 bases, and 11 bases lay outside the gene matches. CDR3 sequence: CASSSLQSREAQYF. DNA of the CDR3: TGCGCCAGCAGCTCGTTACAGTCCCGGGAGGCCCAGTACTTC.

This chain joins TRBV19 and TRBJ1-1; the D is unclear. V was clipped by 6 bases and J by 0 bases, with 11 bases between them. Per the germline V gene, CDR1 is LNHDA and CDR2 is SQIVND (reference sequence). This CDR3 spans 14 amino acids. The CDR3 is CASSPQHMNTEAFF. In DNA, the CDR3 is TGTGCCAGTAGCCCACAGCACATGAACACTGAAGCTTTCTTT.

The rearrangement links TRBV7-7 to TRBJ2-3, with TRBD1 identical over 9 bases. The V and J ends lost 4 bases and 3 bases, in that order; junction bases with no gene match: 8. The CDR3 runs to 16 residues. CDR1 and CDR2 (germline): SSHAT, FNYEAQ (reference sequence). The CDR3 spells CASSSRDRELTDTQYF. The CDR3 bases are TGTGCCAGCAGCTCCCGGGACAGGGAGCTTACAGATACGCAGTATTTT.

This clone has just one count. V and J are TRBV4-3 and TRBJ2-5; a weak D match, TRBD2 (6 bases). The CDR3 consists of 13 residues. V was clipped by 4 bases and J by 5 bases, with 11 bases between them. Germline values: CDR1 LGHNA, CDR2 YSLEER. CDR3: CASSRAEGETQYF. DNA for the CDR3: TGCGCCAGCAGCCGAGCGGAGGGCGAGACCCAGTACTTC.

The CDR3 sequence: CASSQATSGEAFF. The CDR3 DNA reads TGCGCCAGCAGCCAAGCAACTTCAGGGGAAGCTTTCTTT. The chain couples TRBV4-3 to TRBJ1-1, with D maybe TRBD1 (5 bases). Trimming stripped 1 base from V and 8 bases from J, with 11 bases between. The germline V gene encodes CDR1 LGHNA and CDR2 YSLEER. The CDR3 sequence is 13 residues long.

The chain links TRBV9 to TRBJ2-3; TRBD2 matches at 8 bases. The trim removed 0 bases at V and 2 bases at J, leaving 2 bases unmatched. The CDR3 extends over 15 amino acids. The germline CDR1 and CDR2 sequences are SGDLS and YYNGEE. The CDR3 region is CASSVVLADTDTQYF. For the CDR3, the DNA is TGTGCCAGCAGCGTAGTACTAGCGGACACAGATACGCAGTATTTT.

The chain couples TRBV6-6 to TRBJ2-7; 7 nucleotides line up with TRBD1. The CDR3 sequence is 13 residues long. The V and J ends lost 2 bases and 4 bases, in that order; junction bases with no gene match: 2. Germline V gene lookup returns CDR1 MNHNY and CDR2 SVGAGI (reference sequence). CDR3 region: CASSYGTVYEQYF. The DNA for the CDR3 is TGTGCCAGCAGTTACGGGACAGTTTACGAGCAGTACTTC.

The chain couples TRBV5-1 to TRBJ2-3; 8 nucleotides match TRBD2. The germline V gene has CDR1 SGHRS and CDR2 YFSETQ. The CDR3 runs to 17 residues. Trimming at V came to 5 bases and at J to 4 bases, leaving 15 bases not matched to a gene. Here the CDR3 reads CASSPVVAGTSADTQYF. CDR3 DNA: TGCGCCAGCAGTCCCGTGGTAGCGGGAACAAGTGCAGATACGCAGTATTTT.

The chain is built from TRBV6-5 and TRBJ2-7; no definite D call. Trimming left V 2 bases short and J 1 base short, with 15 bases between. CDR3 length: 16 amino acids. Germline V lookup: CDR1 MNHEY, CDR2 SVGAGI. CDR3: CASSYSPTQPSYEQYF. CDR3 coding DNA: TGTGCCAGCAGTTACAGCCCTACCCAACCTTCCTACGAGCAGTACTTC.

This clone was picked up a small number of times. The chain combines TRBV6-5 with TRBJ2-7; TRBD2 matches 11 bases. CDR3 length equals 14 residues. Germline V gene data show CDR1 as MNHEY and CDR2 as SVGAGI. Unmatched junction bases numbered 2, after V lost 5 bases and J lost 2 bases. The CDR3: CASSQTSGTYEQYF. CDR3 sequence (DNA): TGTGCCAGCAGTCAGACTAGCGGGACCTACGAGCAGTACTTC.

The CDR3 loop reads CSVEGSGFTDTQYF. CDR3 coding DNA: TGCAGCGTTGAAGGGTCAGGGTTCACAGATACGCAGTATTTT. The chain joins TRBV29-1 to TRBJ2-3, with D possibly being TRBD1 (5 bases). The germline CDR1 and CDR2 sequences are SQVTM and ANQGSEA. The germline V and J ends were trimmed by 1 base and 2 bases, with 10 bases remaining between them. The CDR3 is 14 amino acids.

V usage is TRBV4-1 and J usage is TRBJ2-1; 8 bases are a match to TRBD1. Unmatched junction bases numbered 2, after V lost 0 bases and J lost 4 bases. Germline CDR1 and CDR2: MGHRA and YSYEKL. The CDR3 is 15 amino acids. The CDR3 reads CASSQDRGRYNEQFF. CDR3 DNA: TGCGCCAGCAGCCAAGACAGGGGGCGATACAATGAGCAGTTCTTC.